The 9 T cell receptor beta chains presented below share a single source sample, sequenced in a study of cytomegalovirus exposure and HLA in healthy donors (dated by TCRdb to the late 2010s). The protocol used for the library was the immunoSEQ multiplex PCR assay. For the multiplex PCR, a mixture combining 60 forward primers for TCR Vbeta segments and 13 reverse primers for TCR Jbeta segments was used. This immuneACCESS table, as held by TCRdb, lists in-frame sequences with V and J called but not all clones. Of the missing ones, under half trace to an unresolved V gene in checked studies; the others have no known cause. The sample table lists about 180,000 clones, around 80% of them with a count of one. The ten largest clonotypes hold 1.2% to 1.5% of the sample. Sequencing input: PBMCs. Receptors were obtained from a girl under 18 in good health and CMV-seropositive.

The gene calls are TRBV15 and TRBJ2-1, with TRBD2 as a possible D gene (6 bases). CDR1 and CDR2 from the germline V gene are LNHNV and YYDKDF (reference sequence). The V gene lost 0 bases and the J gene lost 8 bases, with 20 bases spanning the gap. CDR3 size: 17 residues. The CDR3 coding sequence is TGTGCCACCAGCAGAGAGGGCATAGCGGAACCCGGCGATGAGCAGTTCTTC. Encoded protein: CATSREGIAEPGDEQFF.

The chain links TRBV5-4 to TRBJ1-1; tentatively, D is TRBD1 (5 bases). The V and J ends lost 1 base and 1 base respectively, with 11 bases between them. CDR1 and CDR2 from the germline V gene are SGHNT and YYREEE (reference sequence). The CDR3 loop spans 15 amino acids. The CDR3 DNA sequence: TGTGCCAGCAGCTTGATAGGTCAGGGGAACACTGAAGCTTTCTTT. Translation gives CASSLIGQGNTEAFF. Complete variable domain (other parts from reference TRBV5-4 and TRBJ1-1): ETGVTQSPTHLIKTRGQQVTLRCSSQSGHNTVSWYQQALGQGPQFIFQYYREEENGRGNFPPRFSGLQFPNYSSELNVNALELDDSALYLCASSLIGQGNTEAFFGQGTRLTVV.

The chain is built from TRBV7-9 and TRBJ1-1; 9 bases map to TRBD1. The germline CDR1 and CDR2 sequences are SEHNR and FQNEAQ (reference sequence). The CDR3 sequence is 14 residues long. The J segment lost 5 bases and the V segment lost 5 bases, leaving 6 bases of the junction unmatched. The CDR3 region has the DNA TGTGCCAGCAGCCCAAGGACAGGGGAGACTGAAGCTTTCTTT. Its protein product is CASSPRTGETEAFF.

The sample holds a few counts of this clone. The chain joins TRBV2 to TRBJ2-1; 14 bases line up with TRBD2. V gave up 6 bases and J gave up 1 base; unmatched junction bases: 2. Germline CDR1 is SNHLY and CDR2 is FYNNEI. The CDR3 spans 16 residues. CDR3 loop: CASRGTSGSSYNEQFF. In DNA, the CDR3 is TGTGCCAGCAGGGGGACTAGCGGGAGTTCCTACAATGAGCAGTTCTTC.

The chain is built from TRBV5-1 and TRBJ2-3; TRBD2 matches at 9 bases. The CDR3 extends over 15 amino acids. J lost 0 bases, V lost 5 bases, and 4 bases had no gene match. Germline lookup yields CDR1 SGHRS and CDR2 YFSETQ. The CDR3 sequence: CASRLGLASTDTQYF. The CDR3, as DNA: TGCGCCAGCAGACTAGGACTAGCGAGCACAGATACGCAGTATTTT.

The chain has TRBV5-1 and TRBJ2-5; TRBD2 aligns across 9 bases. The CDR3 length is 15 residues. Unmatched junction bases numbered 4, after V lost 0 bases and J lost 4 bases. In germline, CDR1 is SGHRS, CDR2 YFSETQ. The CDR3 loop is CASSLEGGRAETQYF. DNA for the CDR3: TGCGCCAGCAGCTTGGAAGGCGGGAGGGCAGAGACCCAGTACTTC.

In nucleotides, the CDR3 is TGTGCCAGCAGCTCGCAAGCGGGACATGGGGAGCAGTTCTTC. It encodes CASSSQAGHGEQFF. V is TRBV7-2 and J is TRBJ2-1; a weak D match, TRBD2 (7 bases). CDR3 size: 14 residues. V shed 4 bases and J shed 10 bases, with 17 bases lying between them. Germline CDR1 reads SGHTA; CDR2 reads FQGNSA.

The chain combines TRBV27 with TRBJ2-7; no firm D call. There are 13 residues in the CDR3. In germline, CDR1 is MNHEY, CDR2 SMNVEV (reference sequence). V was pared by 5 bases and J by 4 bases, with 12 bases between. The CDR3 DNA reads TGTGCCAGCAGTCCCTCTGGCTGGTACGAGCAGTACTTC. Its translation is CASSPSGWYEQYF.

This clone was found a few times. The chain uses TRBV6-5 and TRBJ1-4; 8 nucleotides agree with TRBD1. CDR3 length: 15 amino acids. Germline CDR1 reads MNHEY; CDR2 reads SVGAGI. Trimming took 2 bases from V and 8 from J; bases not matched to a gene: 7. CDR3 DNA sequence: TGTGCCAGCAGTTACCTTGGGACAGGTAACGAAAAACTGTTTTTT. Protein sequence: CASSYLGTGNEKLFF.